This TCR beta chain came from a study of T cells expressing NK-cell markers. Overall study: It was from sorted CD3+CD56+NKG2C+, CD3+CD56+NKG2C- and CD3+CD56-NKG2C+ T cells that TCR beta repertoires came.

The CDR3 length is 13 residues. CDR1 and CDR2 from the germline V gene are KGHSH and LQKENI. TCR beta cDNA was generated via 5'RACE template switching incorporating UMIs. TCRdb re-called the 5' RACE reads; one entry per CDR3 protein, DNA not given. Found here are 250,000 to 300,000 distinct CDR3 sequences; the top ten clones hold about 0.4%. The J gene is TRBJ2-7, the V gene TRBV18. Sequencing was carried out using blood T cells: a sorted CD56 or NKG2C T cell subset, CD4+ or CD8+ T cells, or bulk PBMC T cells (not recorded which). This sequence was found in a man between 18 and 35 years old in good health. CDR3 loop: CASSPTVSYEQYF.